These 12 T cell receptor beta chains share one sample of origin, sequenced in a study of blood T cell repertoires in COVID-19. Only in-frame clones appear in the TCRdb table, and some are missing; sequencing was by immunoSEQ multiplex PCR. In the table there are about 120,000 clones, 87% of which are singletons. Sequencing was carried out using peripheral blood. These receptors originate from a human donor in a cohort sampled during active COVID-19.

This clone has only one observation. The chain recombines TRBV25-1 with TRBJ2-2; 10 bases line up with TRBD1. CDR3 length: 14 amino acids. Trimming at V came to 6 bases and at J to 5 bases, leaving 3 bases not matched to a gene. Per germline, CDR1 MGHDK and CDR2 SYGVNS. The CDR3 coding sequence is TGTGCCAGCAGAGGACAGGGGGGAACCGGGGAGCTGTTTTTT. It yields the protein CASRGQGGTGELFF.

The chain combines TRBV18 with TRBJ2-5, with 7 bases identical to TRBD2. V dropped 1 base and J dropped 4; count of bases not matched to a gene: 9. The CDR3 spans 16 residues. Germline V gene data show CDR1 as KGHSH and CDR2 as LQKENI. CDR3 protein: CASSPQPGRVGETQYF. The CDR3 DNA reads TGTGCCAGCTCACCACAGCCGGGGAGGGTAGGAGAGACCCAGTACTTC.

The rearrangement links TRBV11-2 to TRBJ1-2, with 8 bases fitting TRBD1. The CDR3 is 13 amino acids. Germline lookup yields CDR1 SGHAT and CDR2 FQNNGV. The V segment lost 6 bases and the J segment 7 bases; nucleotides outside the gene matches: 7. The CDR3 protein is CASRRQGFGGYTF. Here the CDR3 DNA reads TGTGCCAGCAGAAGACAGGGGTTCGGTGGCTACACCTTC.

The genes are TRBV6-2 or TRBV6-3 and TRBJ1-1, with D maybe TRBD1 (5 bases). The germline V gene has CDR1 MNHEY and CDR2 SVGEGT. Trimming left V 6 bases short and J 1 base short, with 9 bases between. This CDR3 is 13 amino acids long. CDR3 coding DNA: TGTGCCAGCAGCCAGACAGCGAACACTGAAGCTTTCTTT. This codes for CASSQTANTEAFF.

This chain links TRBV3-1 (or the pseudogene TRBV3-2) with TRBJ1-1, with 7 bases fitting TRBD1. Trimming at V came to 4 bases and at J to 1 base, leaving 6 bases not matched to a gene. The germline CDR1 and CDR2 sequences are LGHDT and YNNKEL (reference sequence). The CDR3 is made up of 15 amino acids. In nucleotides, the CDR3 is TGTGCCAGCAGCCTGATACAGGGGCGGAACACTGAAGCTTTCTTT. It codes for CASSLIQGRNTEAFF.

The chain has TRBV10-1 and TRBJ1-2, with a possible D match to TRBD1 (5 bases). V gave up 0 bases and J gave up 6 bases, with 14 bases separating them. The CDR3 length is 15 residues. The germline V gene encodes CDR1 WNHNN and CDR2 SYGVQD (reference sequence). The CDR3 DNA follows: TGCGCCAGCAGTGAGTCGATAGGGGTCCGGGATGGCTACACCTTC. It translates to CASSESIGVRDGYTF.

J is TRBJ1-4 and V is TRBV7-3; TRBD1 agrees at 12 bases. The germline CDR1 and CDR2 sequences are SGHTA and FQGTGA. CDR3 length: 20 residues. Trimming removed 3 bases from V and 6 bases from J; junction bases left unmatched: 17. CDR3 nucleotides: TGTGCCAGCAGCTTCAACGGGGACAGGGGGCGCTTCTTTAAAGATGAAAAACTGTTTTTT. Residues: CASSFNGDRGRFFKDEKLFF.

The chain links TRBV19 to TRBJ2-7, with TRBD1 matching over 8 bases. This CDR3 has 14 residues. The germline V gene has CDR1 LNHDA and CDR2 SQIVND (reference sequence). Unmatched junction bases numbered 8, after V lost 5 bases and J lost 5 bases. The CDR3 sequence: CASSPRTGLNEQYF. The CDR3 bases are TGTGCCAGTAGTCCTCGGACAGGGTTGAACGAGCAGTACTTC.

The chain combines TRBV6-5 with TRBJ2-3, with TRBD1 matching 7 bases. The CDR3 is made up of 14 amino acids. CDR1 and CDR2 from the germline V gene are MNHEY and SVGAGI. V gave up 6 bases and J gave up 5 bases; unmatched junction bases: 8. For the CDR3, the DNA is TGTGCCAGCAGACCCAAGGGGGCCCTAGATACGCAGTATTTT. Protein product: CASRPKGALDTQYF.

J is TRBJ1-1 and V is TRBV2, with D uncertain. V was pared by 6 bases and J by 7 bases, with 12 bases between. The CDR3 loop spans 12 amino acids. Germline CDR1 reads SNHLY; CDR2 reads FYNNEI. The DNA of the CDR3 is TGTGCCAGCAGCCCTAGGAGGGATGAAGCTTTCTTT. As protein: CASSPRRDEAFF.

This clone was observed a handful of times. The rearrangement uses TRBV27 and TRBJ2-7, with 7 bases fitting TRBD1. V was pared by 5 bases and J by 1 base, with 5 bases of the junction left unmatched. Germline V gene sequence: CDR1 MNHEY, CDR2 SMNVEV (reference sequence). The CDR3 has 14 amino acids. The CDR3 reads CASSATGLSYEQYF. The DNA for the CDR3 is TGTGCCAGCAGTGCGACAGGGCTGTCCTACGAGCAGTACTTC.

This chain connects TRBV28 to TRBJ2-7; the match to TRBD1 covers 10 bases. CDR3 size: 15 residues. CDR1 MDHEN and CDR2 SYDVKM come from the germline V gene. V lost 2 bases and J lost 6; bases outside the gene matches: 7. The CDR3, as DNA: TGTGCCAGCAGTTTACCTGGGACAGGGGTAAGCGAGCAGTACTTC. Translating gives CASSLPGTGVSEQYF. Together with reference TRBV28 and TRBJ2-7, the CDR3 gives the full variable domain: DVKVTQSSRYLVKRTGEKVFLECVQDMDHENMFWYRQDPGLGLRLIYFSYDVKMKEKGDIPEGYSVSREKKERFSLILESASTNQTSMYLCASSLPGTGVSEQYFGPGTRLTVT.